The 31 T cell receptor beta chains below were found in one sample sequenced in a study of control samples from healthy donors and cancer patients (dated by TCRdb to about 2020). Libraries were built with the immunoSEQ multiplex PCR assay. TCRdb stores this immuneACCESS table with in-frame sequences only. Part of the clones is absent; in the studies checked, under half of the shortfall reflects unresolved V genes, and no reason is known for the rest. In this sample the table shows some 120,000 clones, more than 70% of which occur a single time. The ten largest clones capture roughly 3.2% of the sample. The sequenced material came from blood. These TCRs come from a man aged 45-65 years in good health.

The genes are TRBV5-1 and TRBJ1-2, with D hard to call. The V end lost 0 bases, the J end lost 8 bases, and 11 bases lay between the germline ends. Germline CDR1 SGHRS, CDR2 YFSETQ. The CDR3 has 13 residues. The CDR3 coding sequence is TGCGCCAGCAGCTTGGTTGGGTCTGGCGGCTACACCTTC. Protein sequence: CASSLVGSGGYTF. The whole variable domain, filled in from reference TRBV5-1 and TRBJ1-2, reads KAGVTQTPRYLIKTRGQQVTLSCSPISGHRSVSWYQQTPGQGLQFLFEYFSETQRNKGNFPGRFSGRQFSNSRSEMNVSTLELGDSALYLCASSLVGSGGYTFGSGTRLTVV.

CDR3 nucleotides: TGTGCCAGCAGGGGACTAAGGGTTCAGCCCCAGCATTTT. Translated, it gives CASRGLRVQPQHF. The chain recombines TRBV6-5 with TRBJ1-5; D is possibly TRBD1 (5 bases). The germline gives CDR1 MNHEY, CDR2 SVGAGI. The CDR3 consists of 13 residues. V lost 6 bases, J lost 6 bases, and 12 bases lay in between.

This rearrangement joins TRBV5-4 to TRBJ2-3; 9 nucleotides match TRBD2. The CDR3 totals 16 residues. Trimming cost V 0 bases and J 4 bases; bases outside gene matches: 6. Germline lookup yields CDR1 SGHNT and CDR2 YYREEE (reference sequence). CDR3 sequence reads: CASSLARGGIADTQYF. The CDR3 DNA sequence: TGTGCCAGCAGCTTGGCGCGGGGGGGCATCGCAGATACGCAGTATTTT.

The chain joins TRBV13 to TRBJ2-5; 7 nucleotides line up with TRBD2. CDR3 length: 14 residues. The ends lost 7 bases at V and 8 bases at J; junction bases unmatched: 13. CDR1 is PRHDT, CDR2 FYEKMQ, per germline (reference sequence). In DNA form, the CDR3 reads TGTGCCAGCACGCCAAATCCAGGGAGGGACACCCAGTACTTC. This codes for CASTPNPGRDTQYF.

This chain uses TRBV28 with TRBJ2-1; D is perhaps TRBD1 (6 bases). CDR1 is MDHEN and CDR2 is SYDVKM in the germline V gene. This CDR3 has 14 residues. Trimming took off 8 bases at V and 2 bases at J, with 13 bases between the two ends. CDR3 DNA sequence: TGTGCCAGCGATACAGGGTTCGCCTACAATGAGCAGTTCTTC. Amino acids: CASDTGFAYNEQFF.

The chain recombines TRBV6-6 with TRBJ2-5, with 10 nucleotides matching TRBD2. Germline trimming cut 2 bases from V and 2 bases from J; bases unmatched to any gene: 5. This CDR3 contains 16 residues. CDR1 is MNHNY, CDR2 SVGAGI, per germline (reference sequence). Written as DNA, the CDR3 is TGTGCCAGCAGTTACGCGAGGACTAGCGGACAAGAGACCCAGTACTTC. Translation: CASSYARTSGQETQYF.

This chain joins TRBV2 and TRBJ1-6; 7 nucleotides agree with TRBD1. V gave up 4 bases and J gave up 9 bases; unmatched junction bases: 6. The length of the CDR3 is 14 residues. Germline V gene lookup returns CDR1 SNHLY and CDR2 FYNNEI. In nucleotides, the CDR3 is TGTGCCAGCAGTGGATTGACAGGGAGTTCACCCCTCCACTTT. It specifies CASSGLTGSSPLHF.

This chain joins TRBV15 and TRBJ2-7; the D gene is possibly TRBD1 (5 bases). Germline CDR1 is LNHNV and CDR2 is YYDKDF (reference sequence). Trimming left V 9 bases short and J 2 bases short, with 11 bases between. This CDR3 has 12 residues. The CDR3 reads CATTDRPYEQYF. CDR3 nucleotides: TGTGCCACTACCGACAGACCCTACGAGCAGTACTTC. Drawing the rest from reference TRBV15 and TRBJ2-7, the complete variable domain is DAMVIQNPRYQVTQFGKPVTLSCSQTLNHNVMYWYQQKSSQAPKLLFHYYDKDFNNEADTPDNFQSRRPNTSFCFLDIRSPGLGDTAMYLCATTDRPYEQYFGPGTRLTVT.

The chain recombines TRBV2 with TRBJ1-4; D is unresolved. CDR1 is SNHLY, CDR2 FYNNEI, per germline. The CDR3 covers 13 residues. V was shortened by 9 bases and J by 8 bases, with 16 bases between the two germline ends. CDR3 residues: CASIRERGEKLFF. CDR3 nucleotide sequence: TGTGCCAGTATCCGGGAACGAGGGGAAAAACTGTTTTTT. The entire variable domain, with the rest obtained from reference TRBV2 and TRBJ1-4, is as follows: EPEVTQTPSHQVTQMGQEVILRCVPISNHLYFYWYRQILGQKVEFLVSFYNNEISEKSEIFDDQFSVERPDGSNFTLKIRSTKLEDSAMYFCASIRERGEKLFFGSGTQLSVL.

This clone was detected a few times. CDR3 DNA sequence: TGTGCCAGTAGTATAGCTAATTCACCCCTCCACTTT. Protein sequence: CASSIANSPLHF. This rearrangement joins TRBV19 to TRBJ1-6; no reliable D call. The CDR3 has 12 residues. Germline V gene sequence: CDR1 LNHDA, CDR2 SQIVND (reference sequence). V was clipped by 1 base and J by 6 bases, with 1 base between them.

The chain combines TRBV3-1 (or the pseudogene TRBV3-2) with TRBJ2-2, with 9 bases that match TRBD2. V gave up 5 bases and J gave up 2 bases; unmatched junction bases: 15. This CDR3 region has 19 residues. Per the germline V gene, CDR1 is LGHDT and CDR2 is YNNKEL (reference sequence). The chain's CDR3 is CASSGRDVLAGINTGELFF. The CDR3 DNA is TGTGCCAGCAGCGGAAGGGACGTTCTAGCGGGGATCAACACCGGGGAGCTGTTTTTT.

The V gene is TRBV11-3, the J gene TRBJ2-1; D unresolved. The CDR3 is 12 amino acids. V was shortened by 4 bases and J by 4 bases, with 5 bases between the two germline ends. CDR1 is SGHNT and CDR2 is YENEEA in the germline V gene. CDR3 residues: CASSSYYNEQFF. The DNA of the CDR3 is TGTGCCAGCAGCTCATATTACAATGAGCAGTTCTTC.

The chain combines TRBV11-3 with TRBJ2-5; D possibly corresponds to TRBD1 (5 bases). This CDR3 is 14 amino acids long. V was pared by 1 base and J by 7 bases, with 13 bases between. CDR1 and CDR2 (germline): SGHNT, YENEEA. Here the CDR3 DNA reads TGTGCCAGCAGCTTAGTAGGGGCCACAAGGACCCAGTACTTC. Amino acid sequence: CASSLVGATRTQYF. The full variable domain, with the rest looked up from reference TRBV11-3 and TRBJ2-5, is EAGVVQSPRYKIIEKKQPVAFWCNPISGHNTLYWYLQNLGQGPELLIRYENEEAVDDSQLPKDRFSAERLKGVDSTLKIQPAELGDSAVYLCASSLVGATRTQYFGPGTRLLVL.

The genes are TRBV5-1 and TRBJ2-5, with D maybe TRBD2 (6 bases). The length of the CDR3 is 15 residues. Trimming took 0 bases from V and 1 from J, leaving 10 bases between them. Germline V lookup: CDR1 SGHRS, CDR2 YFSETQ. DNA for the CDR3: TGCGCCAGCAGCTTGGCGGCGGGGCTCCAAGAGACCCAGTACTTC. This encodes CASSLAAGLQETQYF.

V usage is TRBV7-6 and J usage is TRBJ2-1; 11 bases match TRBD2. V shed 0 bases, J shed 3 bases, and the junction held 4 bases outside the gene matches. Looked up from germline, CDR1 is SGHVS and CDR2 is FNYEAQ. The length of the CDR3 is 17 residues. The CDR3 loop reads CASSLALTSGVYNEQFF. The CDR3 region has the DNA TGTGCCAGCAGCTTAGCGTTGACTAGCGGGGTCTACAATGAGCAGTTCTTC.

V and J are TRBV6-5 and TRBJ2-2; 8 bases are a match to TRBD1. V lost 6 bases, J lost 7 bases, and 10 bases stayed unmatched. There are 15 residues in the CDR3. CDR1 and CDR2 from the germline V gene are MNHEY and SVGAGI. CDR3 sequence reads: CASRQTGASVGELFF. CDR3 DNA: TGTGCCAGCAGACAGACAGGGGCGAGTGTCGGGGAGCTGTTTTTT.

This chain's CDR3 is CASSPPFEFYGYTF. The CDR3 nucleotides are TGTGCCAGCTCACCACCGTTTGAGTTCTATGGCTACACCTTC. The chain recombines TRBV18 with TRBJ1-2; no firm D call. The germline V gene encodes CDR1 KGHSH and CDR2 LQKENI. The CDR3 extends over 14 amino acids. The V end lost 0 bases, the J end lost 4 bases, and 9 bases lay between the germline ends.

The V gene is TRBV5-4, the J gene TRBJ2-2, with unresolved D. The V gene's germline CDR1 is SGHNT and CDR2 YYREEE (reference sequence). The V end was cut by 3 bases, the J end by 2 bases, with 8 bases between. This CDR3 is 14 amino acids long. The DNA for the CDR3 is TGTGCCAGCAGCTCCATTAAAAACACCGGGGAGCTGTTTTTT. Its protein product is CASSSIKNTGELFF.

CDR3 region: CASSPEVVGVDTQYF. The DNA of the CDR3 is TGCGCCAGCAGCCCCGAAGTGGTAGGGGTAGATACGCAGTATTTT. The chain employs TRBV5-1 and TRBJ2-3; D possibly corresponds to TRBD1 (5 bases). The V gene's germline CDR1 is SGHRS and CDR2 YFSETQ. The CDR3 consists of 15 residues. V was pared by 4 bases and J by 5 bases, with 17 bases between. Full variable domain (remainder filled in from reference TRBV5-1 and TRBJ2-3): KAGVTQTPRYLIKTRGQQVTLSCSPISGHRSVSWYQQTPGQGLQFLFEYFSETQRNKGNFPGRFSGRQFSNSRSEMNVSTLELGDSALYLCASSPEVVGVDTQYFGPGTRLTVL.

This clone was observed a few times. This chain links TRBV25-1 with TRBJ2-4, with 11 bases lining up with TRBD2. In germline, CDR1 is MGHDK, CDR2 SYGVNS. CDR3 length equals 14 residues. Losses at the gene ends were 6 bases for V and 6 bases for J; bases not matched to a gene: 4. CDR3 amino acids: CASSPGLAVNIQYF. DNA for the CDR3: TGTGCCAGCAGCCCGGGACTAGCGGTAAACATTCAGTACTTC.

V gene TRBV5-1 combines with J gene TRBJ2-3, with a possible D match to TRBD2 (5 bases). The CDR3 runs 16 residues. Deletions cut 0 bases from V and 0 bases from J, with 11 bases between. The germline CDR1 and CDR2 sequences are SGHRS and YFSETQ. CDR3 bases: TGCGCCAGCAGCTTGGCCTGGCGGACTAGCACAGATACGCAGTATTTT. It encodes CASSLAWRTSTDTQYF.

The rearrangement uses TRBV19 and TRBJ2-7; 8 bases are a match to TRBD1. The V gene's germline CDR1 is LNHDA and CDR2 SQIVND (reference sequence). The CDR3 is made up of 16 amino acids. V gave up 5 bases and J gave up 2 bases; unmatched junction bases: 11. CDR3 sequence: CASSAQQGGEAYEQYF. The CDR3 DNA reads TGTGCCAGTAGTGCACAACAGGGGGGAGAAGCCTACGAGCAGTACTTC.

The rearrangement uses TRBV7-9 and TRBJ1-2; D call uncertain. Germline V gives CDR1 SEHNR, CDR2 FQNEAQ (reference sequence). Trimming removed 0 bases from V and 7 bases from J, with 6 bases in between. This CDR3 region has 12 residues. The DNA for the CDR3 is TGTGCCAGCAGCTTAGCGACGGTTGGCTACACCTTC. Translated, it gives CASSLATVGYTF.

This sequence joins TRBV25-1 and TRBJ2-7; a weak D match, TRBD2 (7 bases). The V gene lost 0 bases and the J gene lost 4 bases, with 19 bases spanning the gap. CDR3 length: 17 residues. Germline CDR1 is MGHDK and CDR2 is SYGVNS. The CDR3 nucleotides are TGTGCCAGCAGTGAATATCCCCTCGGCGGGGGCAAGTACGAGCAGTACTTC. It codes for CASSEYPLGGGKYEQYF.

A word on this clone: At one of its ends the junction is not consistent with the germline gene, which may arise from a read error. The gene calls are TRBV7-7 and TRBJ2-1; tentatively, D is TRBD1 or TRBD2 (5 bases each). The CDR3 is made up of 14 amino acids. Germline assignment: CDR1 SSHAT and CDR2 FNYEAQ (reference sequence). CDR3 sequence: CASSLGPLGNEQFF. The CDR3 DNA reads as TGTGCTAGCAGCTTGGGACCCCTCGGCAATGAGCAGTTCTTC. The whole variable domain, remainder taken from reference TRBV7-7 and TRBJ2-1, is GAGVSQSPRYKVTKRGQDVTLRCDPISSHATLYWYQQALGQGPEFLTYFNYEAQPDKSGLPSDRFSAERPEGSISTLTIQRTEQRDSAMYRCASSLGPLGNEQFFGPGTRLTVL.

The chain links TRBV15 to TRBJ1-2; D is perhaps TRBD1 (6 bases). The V gene's germline CDR1 is LNHNV and CDR2 YYDKDF (reference sequence). Trimming pared 0 bases from V and 8 bases from J, leaving 13 bases between. The CDR3 sequence is 14 residues long. The DNA of the CDR3 is TGTGCCACCAGCAGAGATCGGGGGGCGGGCGGCTACACCTTC. Residues: CATSRDRGAGGYTF.

The DNA for the CDR3 is TGTGCCAGCAGCTTACTTGGTAGCCACACCGGGGAGCTGTTTTTT. It encodes CASSLLGSHTGELFF. The chain carries TRBV7-2 and TRBJ2-2; D gene ambiguous. V lost 2 bases and J lost 3, with 10 bases in between. The CDR3 extends over 15 amino acids. Looked up from germline, CDR1 is SGHTA and CDR2 is FQGNSA.

The chain is built from TRBV27 and TRBJ1-1; 10 bases map to TRBD1. CDR1 is MNHEY and CDR2 is SMNVEV in the germline V gene (reference sequence). This CDR3 has 16 residues. With 5 bases clipped from V and 0 bases from J, the junction kept 6 bases outside the gene matches. The CDR3 reads CASSITTGGLNTEAFF. CDR3 DNA: TGTGCCAGCAGTATAACGACAGGGGGCCTGAACACTGAAGCTTTCTTT.

This rearrangement joins TRBV19 to TRBJ1-5; D possibly corresponds to TRBD1 (6 bases). Germline loops: CDR1 LNHDA, CDR2 SQIVND (reference sequence). The CDR3 is 13 amino acids. The V end was cut by 9 bases, the J end by 2 bases, with 11 bases between. CDR3 in amino acids: CASQAGGNQPQHF. CDR3 in DNA: TGTGCCAGCCAGGCAGGGGGCAATCAGCCCCAGCATTTT.

The chain links TRBV6-6 to TRBJ1-5; perhaps TRBD1 as D (6 bases). With 2 bases removed from V and 3 bases from J, the gap between germline ends came to 11 bases. Germline lookup yields CDR1 MNHNY and CDR2 SVGAGI (reference sequence). The CDR3 is made up of 15 amino acids. The CDR3 DNA sequence: TGTGCCAGCAGTTACCTAGGACAGAACAATCAGCCCCAGCATTTT. It translates to CASSYLGQNNQPQHF.

The chain joins TRBV2 to TRBJ1-5, with D maybe TRBD1 (5 bases). The length of the CDR3 is 12 residues. The V end lost 6 bases, the J end lost 9 bases, and 12 bases lay between the germline ends. Germline CDR1 reads SNHLY; CDR2 reads FYNNEI. The CDR3 sequence is CASRGPRGPQHF. The CDR3 nucleotides read TGTGCCAGCAGGGGGCCAAGGGGGCCCCAGCATTTT.